This is a list of T cell receptor beta chains from one sample in a study of blood T cell repertoires in COVID-19. Sequencing was performed with immunoSEQ multiplex PCR; in TCRdb, only in-frame clones are kept and a portion is missing. The table includes some 91,000 clones, approximately 80% detected once. The sample consisted of peripheral blood. Receptors originate from a man between 70 and 80 years old with acute or convalescent COVID-19. Both conserved end residues are part of each CDR3. The D gene is left open where the match is weak.

>TRBV30|.
CAWSVSGFNEQFF
>TRBV14|.
CASSQDAGDYGYTF
>TRBV28|.
CASSFLTGPGQPQHF
>TRBV7-3|TRBD2
CASSLWASGARELFF
>TRBV28|.
CASRYGQNNSPLHF
>TRBV6-6|.
CASSPPFGQSGSGELFF
>TRBV12-3/TRBV12-4|TRBD2
CACGTSGRDEQFF
>TRBV27|.
CASSYRPTGELFF
>TRBV5-1|TRBD1
CASRGQGAGTDTQYF
>TRBV2|.
CASSAQTGGGYTF
>TRBV2|.
CASSDSQSNTGELFF
>TRBV19|.
CASSIPSGHSGNTIYF
>TRBV3-1/TRBV3-2|.
CASGLSGSNQPQHF
>TRBV5-1|TRBD2
CASSLVWGLAGSSTDTQYF
>TRBV6-4|.
CASSEEVRSNQPQHF
>TRBV7-2|.
CASSLSATQNQPQHF
>TRBV18|.
CASSPPGLTETQYF